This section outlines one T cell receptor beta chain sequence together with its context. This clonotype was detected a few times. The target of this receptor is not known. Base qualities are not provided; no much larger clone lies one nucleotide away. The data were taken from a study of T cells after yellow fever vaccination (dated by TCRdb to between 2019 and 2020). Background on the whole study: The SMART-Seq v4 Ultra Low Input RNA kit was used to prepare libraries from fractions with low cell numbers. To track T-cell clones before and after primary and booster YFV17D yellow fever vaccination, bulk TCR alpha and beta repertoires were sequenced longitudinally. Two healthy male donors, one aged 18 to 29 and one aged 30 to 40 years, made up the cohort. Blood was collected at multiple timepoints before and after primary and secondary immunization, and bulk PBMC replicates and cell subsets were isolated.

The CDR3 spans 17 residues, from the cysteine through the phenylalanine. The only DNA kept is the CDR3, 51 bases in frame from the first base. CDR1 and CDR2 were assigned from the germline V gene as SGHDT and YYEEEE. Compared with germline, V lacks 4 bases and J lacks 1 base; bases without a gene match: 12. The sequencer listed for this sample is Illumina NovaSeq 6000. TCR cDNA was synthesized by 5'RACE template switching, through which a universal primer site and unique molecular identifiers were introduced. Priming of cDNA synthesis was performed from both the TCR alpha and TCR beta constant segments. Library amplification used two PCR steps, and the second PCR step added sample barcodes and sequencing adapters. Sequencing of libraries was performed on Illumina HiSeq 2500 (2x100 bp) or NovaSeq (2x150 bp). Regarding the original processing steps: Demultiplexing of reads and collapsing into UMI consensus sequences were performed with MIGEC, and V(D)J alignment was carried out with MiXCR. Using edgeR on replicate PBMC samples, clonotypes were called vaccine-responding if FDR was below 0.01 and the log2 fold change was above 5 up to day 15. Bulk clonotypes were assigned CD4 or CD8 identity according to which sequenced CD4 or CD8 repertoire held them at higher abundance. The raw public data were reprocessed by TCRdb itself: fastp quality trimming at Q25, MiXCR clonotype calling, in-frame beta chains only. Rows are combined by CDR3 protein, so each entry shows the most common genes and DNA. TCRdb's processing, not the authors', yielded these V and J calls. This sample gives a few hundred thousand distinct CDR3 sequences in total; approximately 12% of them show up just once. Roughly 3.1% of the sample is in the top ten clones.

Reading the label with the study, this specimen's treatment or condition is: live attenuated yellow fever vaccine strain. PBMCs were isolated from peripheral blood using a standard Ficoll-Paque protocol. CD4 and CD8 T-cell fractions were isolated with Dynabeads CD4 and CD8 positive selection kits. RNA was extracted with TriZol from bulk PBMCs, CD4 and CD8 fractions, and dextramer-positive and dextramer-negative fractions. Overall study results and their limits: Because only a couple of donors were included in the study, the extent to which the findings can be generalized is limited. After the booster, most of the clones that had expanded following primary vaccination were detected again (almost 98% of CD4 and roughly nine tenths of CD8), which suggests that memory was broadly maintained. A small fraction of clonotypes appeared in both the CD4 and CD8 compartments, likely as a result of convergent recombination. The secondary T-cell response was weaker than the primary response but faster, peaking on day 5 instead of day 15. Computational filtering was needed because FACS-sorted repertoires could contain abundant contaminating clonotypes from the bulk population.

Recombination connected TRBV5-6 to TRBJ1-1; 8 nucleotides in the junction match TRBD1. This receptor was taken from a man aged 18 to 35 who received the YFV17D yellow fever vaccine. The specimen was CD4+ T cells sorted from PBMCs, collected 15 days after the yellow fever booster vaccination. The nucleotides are TGTGCCAGCAGCAGGGAACTAACCGGGACAGGGAACACTGAAGCTTTCTTT. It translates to CASSRELTGTGNTEAFF. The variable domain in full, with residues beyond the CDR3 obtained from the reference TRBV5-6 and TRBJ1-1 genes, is DAGVTQSPTHLIKTRGQQVTLRCSPKSGHDTVSWYQQALGQGPQFIFQYYEEEERQRGNFPDRFSGHQFPNYSSELNVNALLLGDSALYLCASSRELTGTGNTEAFFGQGTRLTVV.